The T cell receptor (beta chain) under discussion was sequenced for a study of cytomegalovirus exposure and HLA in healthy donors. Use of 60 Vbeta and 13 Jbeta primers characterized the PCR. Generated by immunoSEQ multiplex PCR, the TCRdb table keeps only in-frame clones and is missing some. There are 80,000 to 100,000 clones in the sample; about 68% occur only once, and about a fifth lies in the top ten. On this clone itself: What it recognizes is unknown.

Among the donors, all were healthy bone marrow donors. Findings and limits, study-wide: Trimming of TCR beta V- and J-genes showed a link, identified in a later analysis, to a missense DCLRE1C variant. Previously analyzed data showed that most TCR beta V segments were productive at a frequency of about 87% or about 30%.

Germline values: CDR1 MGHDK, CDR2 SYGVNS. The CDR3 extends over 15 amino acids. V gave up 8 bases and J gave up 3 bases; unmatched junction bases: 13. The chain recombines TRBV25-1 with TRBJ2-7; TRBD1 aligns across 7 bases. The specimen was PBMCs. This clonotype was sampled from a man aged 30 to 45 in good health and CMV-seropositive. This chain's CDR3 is CASSGGTGWYYEQYF. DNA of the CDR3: TGTGCCAGCTCAGGGGGAACAGGATGGTACTACGAGCAGTACTTC.